Detailed here is one T cell receptor (beta chain). This specimen belongs to a study of blood T cell repertoires in COVID-19. Looking at the study overall: Sites across the United States, Italy and Spain contributed samples from acute and convalescent COVID-19. From T cells, B-cell-depleted T cells, or PBMCs came the material, which was cDNA or gDNA.

Per germline, CDR1 SNHLY and CDR2 FYNNEI. Trimming took 6 bases from V and 9 from J; bases not matched to a gene: 3. This CDR3 contains 12 residues. In the authors' workflow: From reference gene primer amplification, estimates of nucleated cell counts were derived. Assay: immunoSEQ multiplex PCR; the TCRdb copy retains only in-frame clones and omits some. V and J calls and clone size come straight from that table; D and trimming were deduced from the DNA. The sample contains 200,000 to 250,000 clones, 80% to 85% of which appear only once. The chain is built from TRBV2 and TRBJ2-2; TRBD1 agrees at 8 bases. This sequence was found in a woman aged 80 or over with active or convalescent COVID-19. The sample taken for sequencing was peripheral blood. The CDR3 region has the DNA TGTGCCAGCAGCGGACAGGGCCGGGAGCTGTTTTTT. Encoded protein: CASSGQGRELFF.